Below, 13 T cell receptor beta chains from the same sample are listed, as sequenced in a study of cytomegalovirus exposure and HLA in healthy donors. The PCR ran on 60 Vbeta and 13 Jbeta primers. TCRdb keeps only in-frame clones here, not all; method: immunoSEQ multiplex PCR. The sample lists about 110,000 clones, 75% occurring once. Input material: PBMCs. These receptors came from a man aged 35 to 55 in good health and CMV-seronegative.

The V and J genes are TRBV7-3 and TRBJ1-1, with no clear D. CDR1 and CDR2 from the germline V gene are SGHTA and FQGTGA. The CDR3 runs 13 residues. Trimming removed 5 bases at V and 1 base at J, with 8 bases between. DNA of the CDR3: TGTGCCAGCAGCCCCCGTCCGAACACTGAAGCTTTCTTT. Protein product: CASSPRPNTEAFF.

This clone was counted a few times. The chain has TRBV7-3 and TRBJ2-1; D is perhaps TRBD2 (6 bases). The CDR3 loop spans 15 amino acids. V dropped 0 bases and J dropped 4 bases, with 10 bases sitting between them. Germline CDR1 reads SGHTA; CDR2 reads FQGTGA. The CDR3 DNA sequence: TGTGCCAGCAGCTTAACTGGCGGGGAATACAATGAGCAGTTCTTC. This codes for CASSLTGGEYNEQFF.

This rearrangement joins TRBV19 to TRBJ2-5; 7 bases agree with TRBD2. There are 16 residues in the CDR3. V lost 5 bases and J lost 3; bases outside the gene matches: 12. The V gene's germline CDR1 is LNHDA and CDR2 SQIVND (reference sequence). CDR3 amino acids: CASSPWTRNNEETQYF. CDR3 DNA: TGTGCCAGTAGTCCCTGGACTAGGAACAACGAAGAGACCCAGTACTTC.

The chain couples TRBV15 to TRBJ2-1; 11 bases are a match to TRBD1. Germline CDR1 is LNHNV and CDR2 is YYDKDF (reference sequence). V dropped 1 base and J dropped 7; count of bases not matched to a gene: 6. The CDR3 loop spans 16 amino acids. The CDR3 sequence is CATSRAGTGGRNEQFF. The CDR3 DNA reads TGTGCCACCAGCAGAGCGGGGACAGGGGGGAGGAATGAGCAGTTCTTC.

This CDR3 is CASSPRGSVYYEQYF. CDR3 sequence (DNA): TGTGCCAGCAGCCCCCGGGGTAGCGTGTACTACGAGCAGTACTTC. V gene TRBV7-2 combines with J gene TRBJ2-7; D possibly corresponds to TRBD2 (5 bases). Germline CDR1 SGHTA, CDR2 FQGNSA. With 5 bases removed from V and 3 bases from J, the gap between germline ends came to 17 bases. The CDR3 covers 15 residues.

V gene TRBV19 combines with J gene TRBJ1-5, with 7 bases that match TRBD1. CDR3 length equals 16 residues. V was pared by 4 bases and J by 1 base, with 7 bases of the junction left unmatched. Germline V gene data show CDR1 as LNHDA and CDR2 as SQIVND (reference sequence). DNA of the CDR3: TGTGCCAGTAGTACAACTAAGGGGGCCAGCAATCAGCCCCAGCATTTT. Its protein product is CASSTTKGASNQPQHF.

The rearrangement links TRBV9 to TRBJ2-2; 10 nucleotides agree with TRBD1. CDR1 and CDR2 (germline): SGDLS, YYNGEE. After removal of 1 base from V and 6 bases from J, the junction contained 6 bases not matched to a gene. CDR3 length equals 16 residues. This CDR3 is CASSVRADRGSGELFF. CDR3 DNA: TGTGCCAGCAGCGTACGCGCGGACAGGGGGTCCGGGGAGCTGTTTTTT.

The genes are TRBV7-9 and TRBJ2-7, with a possible D match to TRBD2 (6 bases). This CDR3 spans 13 amino acids. V lost 3 bases, J lost 2 bases, and 8 bases lay in between. Germline CDR1 and CDR2: SEHNR and FQNEAQ (reference sequence). The DNA for the CDR3 is TGTGCCAGCAGCTTCGCGGGAACCTACGAGCAGTACTTC. Its protein is CASSFAGTYEQYF.

V gene TRBV5-1 combines with J gene TRBJ1-1, with 7 bases identical to TRBD1. Germline-derived CDR1 and CDR2 are SGHRS and YFSETQ. CDR3 length: 13 residues. The trim removed 4 bases at V and 4 bases at J, leaving 4 bases unmatched. The CDR3 DNA reads as TGCGCCAGCAGCCGACAGGGAGGCACTGAAGCTTTCTTT. This codes for CASSRQGGTEAFF. Using reference TRBV5-1 and TRBJ1-1 for the parts outside the CDR3, the full variable domain is KAGVTQTPRYLIKTRGQQVTLSCSPISGHRSVSWYQQTPGQGLQFLFEYFSETQRNKGNFPGRFSGRQFSNSRSEMNVSTLELGDSALYLCASSRQGGTEAFFGQGTRLTVV.

The V gene is TRBV7-2, the J gene TRBJ2-2; 7 nucleotides align to TRBD2. The V gene's germline CDR1 is SGHTA and CDR2 FQGNSA. The CDR3 sequence is 16 residues long. V lost 1 base and J lost 2; bases outside the gene matches: 4. The CDR3 region has the DNA TGTGCCAGCAGCTTAGTGGTGGGACTAAACACCGGGGAGCTGTTTTTT. Protein sequence: CASSLVVGLNTGELFF.

The J gene is TRBJ2-5, the V gene TRBV19; 7 bases fit TRBD1. CDR3 size: 15 residues. Trimming cost V 3 bases and J 3 bases; bases outside gene matches: 7. CDR1 and CDR2 (germline): LNHDA, SQIVND (reference sequence). The DNA for the CDR3 is TGTGCCAGTAGTATTCGCCAGGGGGTAAAAGAGACCCAGTACTTC. Amino acid sequence: CASSIRQGVKETQYF.

This CDR3 reads CATSGGGNQPQHF. The CDR3 DNA reads TGTGCCACCTCAGGAGGTGGGAATCAGCCCCAGCATTTT. This chain links TRBV25-1 with TRBJ1-5, with unresolved D. Germline CDR1 MGHDK, CDR2 SYGVNS. This CDR3 contains 13 residues. V lost 10 bases and J lost 4, with 14 bases in between. Drawing the rest from reference TRBV25-1 and TRBJ1-5, the complete variable domain is EADIYQTPRYLVIGTGKKITLECSQTMGHDKMYWYQQDPGMELHLIHYSYGVNSTEKGDLSSESTVSRIRTEHFPLTLESARPSHTSQYLCATSGGGNQPQHFGDGTRLSIL.

The CDR3 is CASSSPSGGRETQYF. The DNA for the CDR3 is TGTGCCAGCAGCTCCCCTAGCGGGGGAAGAGAGACCCAGTACTTC. The chain joins TRBV5-4 to TRBJ2-5; 10 bases line up with TRBD2. After removal of 3 bases from V and 4 bases from J, the junction contained 6 bases not matched to a gene. The V gene's germline CDR1 is SGHNT and CDR2 YYREEE (reference sequence). The CDR3 loop spans 15 amino acids. Full variable domain (rest looked up from reference TRBV5-4 and TRBJ2-5): ETGVTQSPTHLIKTRGQQVTLRCSSQSGHNTVSWYQQALGQGPQFIFQYYREEENGRGNFPPRFSGLQFPNYSSELNVNALELDDSALYLCASSSPSGGRETQYFGPGTRLLVL.